This TCR beta chain was profiled in a study of PD-L1 blockade in urothelial cancer. Every PCR was spiked with synthetic TCR analog templates. The assay was immunoSEQ multiplex PCR, and TCRdb's table has in-frame clones only and misses some. The sample lists more than 55,000 clones, roughly 81% occurring once. Time point specified: pretreatment peripheral blood. Anywhere from 1 to 8 samples came from each patient, spanning pretreatment and on-treatment. The CDR3 is made up of 15 amino acids. From germline, CDR1 is SGHNT and CDR2 YYREEE (reference sequence). The germline V and J ends were trimmed by 4 bases and 5 bases, with 18 bases remaining between them. With respect to this clone: What it binds is unknown.

Study results and caveats: Larger 3-week expansion of tumor-associated blood clones was seen in durable-benefit patients.

The specimen was PBMCs, collected around atezolizumab (anti-PD-L1) treatment. The clonotype originates from a man between 65 and 79 years old with urothelial cancer. J is TRBJ2-5 and V is TRBV5-4; weak D call: TRBD2 (5 bases). CDR3 in amino acids: CASSPDPSEGETQYF. The DNA of the CDR3 is TGTGCCAGCAGCCCGGACCCGTCAGAGGGCGAGACCCAGTACTTC. Using reference TRBV5-4 and TRBJ2-5 for the parts outside the CDR3, the full variable domain is ETGVTQSPTHLIKTRGQQVTLRCSSQSGHNTVSWYQQALGQGPQFIFQYYREEENGRGNFPPRFSGLQFPNYSSELNVNALELDDSALYLCASSPDPSEGETQYFGPGTRLLVL.